One and the same sample provided the 22 T cell receptor beta chains below, sequenced in a study of metastatic and nonmetastatic thyroid tumors. Thyroid surgery was performed in patients who had received no treatment beforehand. TCRdb reassembled clones from the PCR reads with MiXCR. The data show around 40,000 clones, 17% seen once. The sequenced material came from blood. All receptors come from a male donor with papillary thyroid cancer or a benign thyroid nodule (not recorded which). Some clones in this sample may be carry-over from other donors' samples.

This clone counts as medium-sized. The J gene is TRBJ2-7, the V gene TRBV12-3 or TRBV12-4; D possibly corresponds to TRBD1 (6 bases). V lost 4 bases and J 0 bases, leaving 16 bases between the germline ends. This CDR3 spans 16 amino acids. In nucleotides, the CDR3 is TGTGCCAGCAGTTACACCGGGACACCGACCTCCTACGAGCAGTACTTC. Translating it yields CASSYTGTPTSYEQYF.

The chain uses TRBV20-1 and TRBJ1-5; D is perhaps TRBD1 (6 bases). Trimming removed 3 bases from V and 6 bases from J, with 15 bases in between. The CDR3 is 14 residues long. Per the germline V gene, CDR1 is DFQATT and CDR2 is SNEGSKA (reference sequence). CDR3 bases: TGCAGTGCTAGTTCGGGGTCAGGGGTTCAGCCCCAGCATTTT. Translation gives CSASSGSGVQPQHF.

At least ten counts were recorded for this clone. The chain recombines TRBV7-2 with TRBJ2-5; 11 bases are a match to TRBD2. From germline, CDR1 is SGHTA and CDR2 FQGNSA. The CDR3 has 16 residues. V lost 0 bases and J lost 5; bases outside the gene matches: 5. The chain's CDR3 is CASSLARTSGRETQYF. CDR3 DNA sequence: TGTGCCAGCAGCTTAGCGAGGACTAGCGGGCGGGAGACCCAGTACTTC.

This chain links TRBV9 with TRBJ2-7; D call uncertain. Germline V gene data show CDR1 as SGDLS and CDR2 as YYNGEE. The V and J ends lost 1 base and 3 bases respectively, with 8 bases between them. The CDR3 runs to 13 residues. The CDR3 DNA sequence: TGTGCCAGCAGCGTAAACACTAACTACGAGCAGTACTTC. The encoded protein is CASSVNTNYEQYF.

In its sample, this clone was seen many times. The chain has TRBV5-6 and TRBJ2-7; possible D gene TRBD1, 5 bases. The CDR3 runs 15 residues. The germline V and J ends were trimmed by 4 bases and 4 bases, with 18 bases remaining between them. Per the germline V gene, CDR1 is SGHDT and CDR2 is YYEEEE. CDR3 in amino acids: CASSPTGAPIYEQYF. CDR3 sequence (DNA): TGTGCCAGCAGCCCTACAGGCGCCCCCATATACGAGCAGTACTTC.

This clone was seen only a few times. This chain joins TRBV27 and TRBJ2-2; no clear D gene. This CDR3 is 14 amino acids long. Germline CDR1 reads MNHEY; CDR2 reads SMNVEV (reference sequence). The V end was cut by 10 bases, the J end by 6 bases, with 18 bases between. CDR3 sequence reads: CAIRLGSLAGELFF. The DNA of the CDR3 is TGTGCCATCAGGTTAGGTAGTTTGGCCGGGGAGCTGTTTTTT.

This chain uses TRBV20-1 with TRBJ1-3; the match to TRBD1 covers 8 bases. Germline lookup yields CDR1 DFQATT and CDR2 SNEGSKA (reference sequence). With V trimmed by 0 bases and J by 0 bases, 7 bases remained unmatched. The CDR3 totals 17 residues. The CDR3 region has the DNA TGCAGTGCTAGAGATATAACAGGGGGAGTCTCTGGAAACACCATATATTTT. Translated, it gives CSARDITGGVSGNTIYF.

This clone was found many times. A much more abundant neighbour one base away suggests this may be a read error. Other nucleotide sequences from this sample produce the same CDR3. The chain has TRBV10-2 and TRBJ2-7; the D call may be TRBD1 or TRBD2 (5 bases each). Germline CDR1 WSHSY, CDR2 SAAADI. V lost 7 bases, J lost 4 bases, and 17 bases lay in between. CDR3 size: 14 residues. The CDR3 region is CASNPGTSGYEQYF. The DNA of the CDR3 is TGCGCCAGCAATCCCGGGACGAGTGGTTACGAGCAGTACTTC.

Many counts were recorded for this clone. One junction end disagrees with the germline gene, perhaps due to a read error. Other DNA sequences in the sample encode the same CDR3. The rearrangement links TRBV5-1 to TRBJ1-2; D possibly corresponds to TRBD1 (5 bases). CDR1 and CDR2 (germline): SGHRS, YFSETQ. CDR3 length: 16 residues. In nucleotides, the CDR3 is TGCGCCAGCAGGTTGGAATATGACCGGGACAACTATGGCTACACCTTC. It is translated as CASRLEYDRDNYGYTF.

This clone was observed at least ten times. This chain joins TRBV30 and TRBJ1-5; possible D gene TRBD1, 6 bases. The CDR3 spans 13 residues. CDR1 and CDR2 from the germline V gene are GTSNPN and SVGIG (reference sequence). The germline V and J ends were trimmed by 3 bases and 5 bases, with 11 bases remaining between them. CDR3 in DNA: TGTGCCTGGAGCCACAGGGAGGATCAGCCCCAGCATTTT. Protein product: CAWSHREDQPQHF. Looking up the rest from reference TRBV30 and TRBJ1-5 gives the full variable domain: SQTIHQWPATLVQPVGSPLSLECTVEGTSNPNLYWYRQAAGRGLQLLFYSVGIGQISSEVPQNLSASRPQDRQFILSSKKLLLSDSGFYLCAWSHREDQPQHFGDGTRLSIL.

This clone was seen a few times. The chain employs TRBV6-1 and TRBJ2-2, with D possibly matching TRBD2 (5 bases). The V end lost 6 bases, the J end lost 4 bases, and 21 bases lay between the germline ends. Germline CDR1 is MNHNS and CDR2 is SASEGT. The CDR3 consists of 17 residues. For the CDR3, the DNA is TGTGCCAGCAGCCCTGGTTCGGAGGAACAGTGCACCGGGGAGCTGTTTTTT. Residues: CASSPGSEEQCTGELFF.

This clone was counted a few times. The junction departs from germline at one end; a sequencing error may be responsible. The chain's CDR3 is CSSSRTGPTGNTIYF. The CDR3 DNA follows: TGTTCCAGTAGTAGGACAGGCCCTACTGGAAACACCATATATTTT. This chain uses TRBV12-3 or TRBV12-4 with TRBJ1-3; 7 bases agree with TRBD1. The CDR3 is 15 amino acids.

In this sample, this clone turned up many times. The chain carries TRBV5-5 and TRBJ2-7; possible D gene TRBD1, 5 bases. V shed 0 bases and J shed 2 bases, with 18 bases lying between them. The germline V gene encodes CDR1 SGHKS and CDR2 YYEKEE (reference sequence). CDR3 length: 17 amino acids. The DNA for the CDR3 is TGTGCCAGCAGCTTGGCCGTCCGTAGTGACAGAACCTACGAGCAGTACTTC. Translating gives CASSLAVRSDRTYEQYF.

The table lists this clone with many counts. Other DNA sequences within the sample encode an identical CDR3. This chain connects TRBV20-1 to TRBJ1-1, with a possible D match to TRBD1 (5 bases). CDR1 is DFQATT, CDR2 SNEGSKA, per germline (reference sequence). V lost 0 bases to trimming and J lost 3 bases, with 17 bases between them. This CDR3 is built from 16 residues. The CDR3 protein is CSARDPGRGGDTEAFF. CDR3 sequence (DNA): TGCAGTGCTAGAGATCCCGGTAGGGGAGGTGACACTGAAGCTTTCTTT.

This clone showed up many times. This could be a read error, since a much larger clone is one nucleotide away. The V and J genes are TRBV20-1 and TRBJ1-1; D remains unclear. This CDR3 comprises 15 residues. Germline lookup yields CDR1 DFQATT and CDR2 SNEGSKA (reference sequence). CDR3 coding DNA: TGCAGTGCTAGAGATAGTAAGGGCTTGAACACTGAAACTTTCTTT. Protein product: CSARDSKGLNTETFF.

This clone was recorded a few times. Germline and junction disagree at one end, which may indicate a read error. The chain has TRBV5-1 and TRBJ2-5; no clear D gene. Germline assignment: CDR1 SGHRS and CDR2 YFSETQ. The CDR3 extends over 15 amino acids. CDR3 in amino acids: CASSLASQVQEAQYF. The CDR3 bases are TGCGCCAGCAGCTTGGCGTCCCAGGTACAAGAGGCCCAGTACTTC.

This clone was recorded at least ten times. A much larger clone differs by one base, so this may be a read error. The chain has TRBV6-1 and TRBJ2-1; no firm D call. The germline CDR1 and CDR2 sequences are MNHNS and SASEGT. The CDR3 has 14 residues. The CDR3, as DNA: TGTGCCAGCAGTCAGATCGGATCCTACAATGGGCAGTTCTTC. The encoded protein is CASSQIGSYNGQFF.

This clone was found many times. V is TRBV30 and J is TRBJ1-6; D ambiguous. The CDR3 length is 15 residues. Germline CDR1 reads GTSNPN; CDR2 reads SVGIG (reference sequence). Trimming stripped 4 bases from V and 8 bases from J, with 18 bases between. The CDR3 DNA follows: TGTGCCTGGACCCCCCCCTCTAATTGGGATTCACCCCTCCACTTT. Translation: CAWTPPSNWDSPLHF.

A word on this clone: This is likely a read error, given that the CDR3 carries no conserved phenylalanine or tryptophan at its end. Because the CDR3's place on the DNA is in doubt, the DNA is left out and the CDR3 is given as listed by TCRdb. The rearrangement links TRBV6-1 to TRBJ1-5; TRBD1 is the table's D call, not checked against the DNA. Germline V gives CDR1 MNHNS, CDR2 SASEGT. The CDR3 has 13 residues if both end residues are counted. The CDR3 reads CASSRGANQPKHS.

The count of this clone is one. The genes are TRBV11-2 and TRBJ2-4; the match to TRBD2 covers 10 bases. With 11 bases clipped from V and 2 bases from J, the junction kept 18 bases outside the gene matches. CDR1 and CDR2 from the germline V gene are SGHAT and FQNNGV. The CDR3 runs to 18 residues. Here the CDR3 DNA reads TGTGCCCAGCTTTGGAGGTCGGCTAGCGGGGGCTCCAAAAACATTCAGTACTTC. It yields the protein CAQLWRSASGGSKNIQYF.

This clone was counted many times. This chain joins TRBV12-5 and TRBJ2-7, with 13 bases identical to TRBD2. V gave up 6 bases and J gave up 4 bases; unmatched junction bases: 9. The CDR3 covers 16 residues. Germline lookup yields CDR1 LGHNT and CDR2 FRNRAP. CDR3 protein: CASGSGLAGARYEQYF. The DNA for the CDR3 is TGTGCTAGTGGCTCCGGACTAGCGGGAGCAAGGTACGAGCAGTACTTC.

This clone was seen many times. The CDR3 DNA reads as TGTGCCAGCAGCCAAGCTTGGGGAGGCGGAAACACCATATATTTT. This encodes CASSQAWGGGNTIYF. The chain has TRBV4-2 and TRBJ1-3; D call uncertain. V was shortened by 1 base and J by 4 bases, with 11 bases between the two germline ends. The length of the CDR3 is 15 residues. In germline, CDR1 is LGHNA, CDR2 YNFKEQ.